Below are 8 T cell receptor beta chains sequenced from a single sample in a study of cytomegalovirus exposure and HLA in healthy donors. Use of 60 Vbeta and 13 Jbeta primers characterized the PCR. TCRdb's copy holds only in-frame clones and misses some; the assay was immunoSEQ multiplex PCR. The sample has about 62,000 clones, 80% to 90% seen once. Sequenced material: PBMCs. The source of these receptors is a woman under 40 in good health and CMV-seronegative.

This chain links TRBV19 with TRBJ1-2; no firm D call. Trimming removed 1 base at V and 5 bases at J, with 11 bases between. CDR3 length: 14 residues. Germline CDR1 LNHDA, CDR2 SQIVND (reference sequence). The CDR3 is CASSIAPPSYGYTF. The CDR3 DNA is TGTGCCAGTAGTATAGCCCCTCCGTCTTATGGCTACACCTTC.

Of note for this clone: The sample holds other DNA sequences that translate to the same CDR3. V and J are TRBV7-9 and TRBJ2-7; D not certain. Trimming took 0 bases from V and 5 from J, leaving 8 bases between them. The CDR3 is 13 residues long. Germline V gene sequence: CDR1 SEHNR, CDR2 FQNEAQ (reference sequence). CDR3 sequence: CASSLAGGHEQYF. In DNA form, the CDR3 reads TGTGCCAGCAGCTTAGCTGGTGGCCACGAGCAGTACTTC.

The J gene is TRBJ1-3, the V gene TRBV15; weak D call: TRBD1 (5 bases). This CDR3 comprises 13 residues. V gave up 4 bases and J gave up 5 bases, with 9 bases separating them. CDR1 and CDR2 from the germline V gene are LNHNV and YYDKDF (reference sequence). The CDR3 region is CATSTQGRNTIYF. CDR3 DNA sequence: TGTGCCACCAGCACTCAGGGAAGAAACACCATATATTTT.

This clone came up a few times. The V gene is TRBV9, the J gene TRBJ2-1, with a weak D call TRBD2 (5 bases). The germline V and J ends were trimmed by 4 bases and 3 bases, with 14 bases remaining between them. Germline V gene data show CDR1 as SGDLS and CDR2 as YYNGEE. The CDR3 extends over 15 amino acids. CDR3 DNA: TGTGCCAGCAGCCGAGAGGGAGCTGACTACAATGAGCAGTTCTTC. Its protein product is CASSREGADYNEQFF. Based on the CDR3 plus reference TRBV9 and TRBJ2-1, the full variable domain is DSGVTQTPKHLITATGQRVTLRCSPRSGDLSVYWYQQSLDQGLQFLIQYYNGEERAKGNILERFSAQQFPDLHSELNLSSLELGDSALYFCASSREGADYNEQFFGPGTRLTVL.

This chain uses TRBV5-5 with TRBJ1-6, with 9 bases matching TRBD1. CDR1 and CDR2 (germline): SGHKS, YYEKEE (reference sequence). The CDR3 loop spans 16 amino acids. The V segment lost 0 bases and the J segment 6 bases; nucleotides outside the gene matches: 4. The DNA of the CDR3 is TGTGCCAGCAGCTTGGAACAGGGGGCGCTTAATTCACCCCTCCACTTT. This sequence encodes CASSLEQGALNSPLHF.

This clone was found a few times. The chain joins TRBV11-3 to TRBJ1-1; D is unresolved. The CDR3 runs 12 residues. Germline V gene data show CDR1 as SGHNT and CDR2 as YENEEA. V lost 5 bases and J lost 5, with 9 bases in between. The CDR3 region has the DNA TGTGCCAGCAGCCGAGGTAGGACTGAAGCTTTCTTT. Its protein product is CASSRGRTEAFF.

The V and J genes are TRBV19 and TRBJ2-3, with 7 bases aligning to TRBD1. CDR3 length: 14 residues. The V gene end was trimmed by 10 bases and the J gene end by 6 bases; junction bases not matched to a gene: 13. CDR1 and CDR2 from the germline V gene are LNHDA and SQIVND (reference sequence). The CDR3 DNA reads as TGTGCCACCTCGCAGGGGGTGATTTTCGATACGCAGTATTTT. Amino acid sequence: CATSQGVIFDTQYF.

The rearrangement uses TRBV7-2 and TRBJ2-5; TRBD1 matches at 7 bases. CDR3 length: 15 amino acids. The V and J ends lost 5 bases and 2 bases, in that order; junction bases with no gene match: 8. Germline V gives CDR1 SGHTA, CDR2 FQGNSA. CDR3 protein: CASSKWDSAQETQYF. The DNA for the CDR3 is TGTGCCAGCAGCAAGTGGGACAGTGCACAAGAGACCCAGTACTTC.